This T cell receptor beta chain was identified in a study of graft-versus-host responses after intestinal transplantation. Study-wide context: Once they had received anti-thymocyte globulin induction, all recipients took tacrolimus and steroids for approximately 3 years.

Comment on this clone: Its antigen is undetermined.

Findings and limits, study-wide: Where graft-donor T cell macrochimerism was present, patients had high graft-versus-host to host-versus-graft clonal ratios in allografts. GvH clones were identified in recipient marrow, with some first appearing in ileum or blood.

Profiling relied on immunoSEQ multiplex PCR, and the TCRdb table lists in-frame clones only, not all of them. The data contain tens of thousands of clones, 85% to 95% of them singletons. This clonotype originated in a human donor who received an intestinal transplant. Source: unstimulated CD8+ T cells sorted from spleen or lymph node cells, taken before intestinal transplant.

The DNA of the CDR3 is TGTGCCAGCAGTCCCGACAGGGGCCCCCAAGAGACCCAGTACTTC. It yields the protein CASSPDRGPQETQYF. The chain carries TRBV6-1 and TRBJ2-5; 8 nucleotides match TRBD1. CDR1 is MNHNS, CDR2 SASEGT, per germline. Trimming at V came to 5 bases and at J to 1 base, leaving 6 bases not matched to a gene. The CDR3 loop spans 15 amino acids.